The 10 T cell receptor beta chains below all came from one sample that was sequenced in a study of T cells in Graves' hyperthyroidism and ophthalmopathy (dated by TCRdb to between 2017 and 2020). Library creation used multiplex PCR. The reads were generated on an Illumina HiSeq 2000. Amplification of TCR beta CDR3 regions was carried out from RNA transcripts. A first-round RT-PCR of the TCR CDR3 used the HTBI primer set with the Qiagen OneStep RT-PCR kit. TCRdb ran its own pipeline on the public reads, namely fastp trimming at Q25 and MiXCR clone calling, and kept in-frame beta chains. Merged by CDR3 protein, the rows form single entries marked with the most common genes and DNA. The sample table records hundreds of thousands of distinct CDR3 sequences; roughly 20% of these occur just once. The ten largest make up around a third of the sample. Sequences were obtained from blood. The source of these receptors is a man aged 30-40 years with Graves' ophthalmopathy.

This clonotype was seen repeatedly, ten times or more. This chain joins TRBV2 and TRBJ2-3, with D perhaps TRBD2 (5 bases). Per germline, CDR1 SNHLY and CDR2 FYNNEI. The CDR3 runs to 13 residues. With 8 bases removed from V and 0 bases from J, the gap between germline ends came to 9 bases. CDR3 loop: CASYGESTDTQYF. CDR3 bases: TGTGCCAGCTACGGGGAAAGCACAGATACGCAGTATTTT.

The V and J genes are TRBV28 and TRBJ2-7; 7 bases are shared with TRBD2. This CDR3 contains 19 residues. Germline V gene lookup returns CDR1 MDHEN and CDR2 SYDVKM. V gave up 6 bases and J gave up 2 bases; unmatched junction bases: 22. CDR3: CASSSGPPAGRRSTYEQYF. In nucleotides, the CDR3 is TGTGCCAGCAGCTCGGGTCCTCCAGCGGGGAGGAGAAGTACCTACGAGCAGTACTTC.

This clonotype was found a few times. This chain uses TRBV6-2 or TRBV6-3 with TRBJ2-3, with 9 bases identical to TRBD2. V shed 6 bases and J 0 bases; nucleotides not matched to a gene: 10. Germline values: CDR1 MNHEY, CDR2 SVGEGT. The CDR3 extends over 17 amino acids. DNA for the CDR3: TGTGCCAGCAGAAATAGCGGGAGAAGTCCGAGCACAGATACGCAGTATTTT. Amino acids: CASRNSGRSPSTDTQYF.

This clonotype has more than one count but fewer than ten. The gene calls are TRBV19 and TRBJ2-2; the match to TRBD1 covers 7 bases. Trimming at V came to 3 bases and at J to 4 bases, leaving 2 bases not matched to a gene. Per the germline V gene, CDR1 is LNHDA and CDR2 is SQIVND (reference sequence). CDR3 length: 14 residues. CDR3 amino acids: CASSIGTATGELFF. As DNA, the CDR3 is TGTGCCAGTAGTATTGGGACAGCCACCGGGGAGCTGTTTTTT.

The rearrangement joins TRBV29-1 to TRBJ1-1; no definite D call. Deletions cut 4 bases from V and 0 bases from J, with 6 bases between. The germline V gene encodes CDR1 SQVTM and CDR2 ANQGSEA. The CDR3 covers 12 residues. The CDR3 nucleotides are TGCAGCGTTGGAAAGTTGAACACTGAAGCTTTCTTT. This codes for CSVGKLNTEAFF.

This clonotype showed up many times. The chain joins TRBV28 to TRBJ2-7; D gene unclear. Germline loops: CDR1 MDHEN, CDR2 SYDVKM. Trimming took 2 bases from V and 3 from J, leaving 5 bases between them. CDR3 length: 12 residues. The DNA of the CDR3 is TGTGCCAGCAGTTTACCCCGCTACGAGCAGTACTTC. It translates to CASSLPRYEQYF.

The chain combines TRBV20-1 with TRBJ2-1; 7 bases are a match to TRBD2. The J segment lost 0 bases and the V segment lost 3 bases, leaving 8 bases of the junction unmatched. The V gene's germline CDR1 is DFQATT and CDR2 SNEGSKA (reference sequence). CDR3 size: 16 residues. The CDR3 DNA follows: TGCAGTGCTAGGGGCGAGCGGGGCCGCTCCTACAATGAGCAGTTCTTC. This gives the protein CSARGERGRSYNEQFF.

The rearrangement uses TRBV20-1 and TRBJ2-7; D ambiguous. CDR3 size: 16 residues. V lost 0 bases and J 1 base, leaving 16 bases between the germline ends. The germline CDR1 and CDR2 sequences are DFQATT and SNEGSKA (reference sequence). CDR3 region: CSARDRGGTRSYEQYF. CDR3 sequence (DNA): TGCAGTGCTAGAGATCGCGGCGGAACAAGGTCCTACGAGCAGTACTTC.

Ten or more counts support this clonotype. The rearrangement uses TRBV6-1 and TRBJ2-2; TRBD1 is a possible D gene (6 bases). The germline V and J ends were trimmed by 5 bases and 3 bases, with 19 bases remaining between them. This CDR3 spans 17 amino acids. CDR1 and CDR2 from the germline V gene are MNHNS and SASEGT. CDR3 DNA sequence: TGTGCCAGCAGTCCACGGCACTCCAGGGGTGACACCGGGGAGCTGTTTTTT. This translates into CASSPRHSRGDTGELFF.

The chain is built from TRBV28 and TRBJ2-1; 9 nucleotides align to TRBD2. The V segment lost 3 bases and the J segment 6 bases; nucleotides outside the gene matches: 6. The CDR3 runs to 15 residues. Germline V gives CDR1 MDHEN, CDR2 SYDVKM. The CDR3 sequence: CASSFGAGGPNEQFF. The CDR3 nucleotides are TGTGCCAGCAGTTTCGGGGCGGGAGGGCCCAATGAGCAGTTCTTC.